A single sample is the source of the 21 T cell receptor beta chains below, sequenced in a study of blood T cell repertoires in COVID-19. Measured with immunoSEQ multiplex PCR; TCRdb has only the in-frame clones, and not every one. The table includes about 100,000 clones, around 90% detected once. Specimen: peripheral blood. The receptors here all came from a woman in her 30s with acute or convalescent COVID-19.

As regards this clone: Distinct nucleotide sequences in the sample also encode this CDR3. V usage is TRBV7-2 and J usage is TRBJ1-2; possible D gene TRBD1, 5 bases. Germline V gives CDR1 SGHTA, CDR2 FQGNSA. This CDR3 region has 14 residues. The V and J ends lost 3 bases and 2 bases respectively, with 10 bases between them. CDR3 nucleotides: TGTGCCAGCAGCTTGGGCCAGGGAAACTATGGCTACACCTTC. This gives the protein CASSLGQGNYGYTF.

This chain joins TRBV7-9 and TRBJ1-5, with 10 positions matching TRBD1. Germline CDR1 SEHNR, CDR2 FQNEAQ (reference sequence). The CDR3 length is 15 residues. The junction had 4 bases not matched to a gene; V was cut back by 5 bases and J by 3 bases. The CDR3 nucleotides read TGTGCCAGCAGCGGGGGACAGGGGCCCAATCAGCCCCAGCATTTT. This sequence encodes CASSGGQGPNQPQHF.

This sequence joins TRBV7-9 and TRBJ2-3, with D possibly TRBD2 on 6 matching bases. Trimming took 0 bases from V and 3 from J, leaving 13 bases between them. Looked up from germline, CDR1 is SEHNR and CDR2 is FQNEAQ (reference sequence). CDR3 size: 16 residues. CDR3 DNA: TGTGCCAGCAGCTTAGCGCGTACGGGAGTTACAGATACGCAGTATTTT. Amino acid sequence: CASSLARTGVTDTQYF.

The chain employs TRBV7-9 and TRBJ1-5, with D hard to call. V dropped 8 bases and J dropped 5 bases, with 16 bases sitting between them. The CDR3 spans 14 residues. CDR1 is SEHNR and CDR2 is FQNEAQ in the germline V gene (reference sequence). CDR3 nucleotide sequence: TGTGCCAGCGAAGGTGGAGTGGTGGATCAGCCCCAGCATTTT. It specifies CASEGGVVDQPQHF.

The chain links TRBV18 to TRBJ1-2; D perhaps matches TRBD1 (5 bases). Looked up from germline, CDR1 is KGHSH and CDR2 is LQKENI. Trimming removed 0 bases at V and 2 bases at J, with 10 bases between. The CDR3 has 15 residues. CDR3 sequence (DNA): TGTGCCAGCTCACCACCAGGGGCTGGGAACTATGGCTACACCTTC. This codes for CASSPPGAGNYGYTF.

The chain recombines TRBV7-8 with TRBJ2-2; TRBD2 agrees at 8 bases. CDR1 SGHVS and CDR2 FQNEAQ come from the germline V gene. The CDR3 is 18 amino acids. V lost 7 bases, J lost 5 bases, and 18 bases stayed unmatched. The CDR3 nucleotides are TGTGCCAGCACCCTTACTAGCGGAACTCTCGGGAGGACCGGGGAGCTGTTTTTT. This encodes CASTLTSGTLGRTGELFF.

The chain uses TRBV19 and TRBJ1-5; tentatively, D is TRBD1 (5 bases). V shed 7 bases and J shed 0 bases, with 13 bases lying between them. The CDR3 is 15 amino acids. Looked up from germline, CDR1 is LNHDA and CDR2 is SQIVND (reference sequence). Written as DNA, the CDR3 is TGTGCCAGTATAAAAGGGGCTTATAGCAATCAGCCCCAGCATTTT. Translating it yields CASIKGAYSNQPQHF.

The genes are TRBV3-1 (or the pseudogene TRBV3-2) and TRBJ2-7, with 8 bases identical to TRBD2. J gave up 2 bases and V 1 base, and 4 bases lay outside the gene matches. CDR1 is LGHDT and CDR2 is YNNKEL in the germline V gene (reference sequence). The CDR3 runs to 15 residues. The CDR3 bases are TGTGCCAGCAGCCAAGGCAGCGGGGGCCCCTACGAGCAGTACTTC. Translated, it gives CASSQGSGGPYEQYF.

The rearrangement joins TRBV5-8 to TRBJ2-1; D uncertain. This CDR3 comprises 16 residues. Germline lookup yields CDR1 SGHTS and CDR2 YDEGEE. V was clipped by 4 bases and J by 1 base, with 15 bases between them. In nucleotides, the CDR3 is TGTGCCAGCAGCCCCATTCAGTCAGGTTCCTACAATGAGCAGTTCTTC. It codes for CASSPIQSGSYNEQFF.

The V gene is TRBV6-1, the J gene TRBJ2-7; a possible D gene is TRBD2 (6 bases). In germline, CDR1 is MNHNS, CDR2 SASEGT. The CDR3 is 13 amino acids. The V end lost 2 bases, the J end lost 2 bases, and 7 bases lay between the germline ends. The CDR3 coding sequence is TGTGCCAGCAGTGAATCGGGGGCCTACGAGCAGTACTTC. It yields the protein CASSESGAYEQYF.

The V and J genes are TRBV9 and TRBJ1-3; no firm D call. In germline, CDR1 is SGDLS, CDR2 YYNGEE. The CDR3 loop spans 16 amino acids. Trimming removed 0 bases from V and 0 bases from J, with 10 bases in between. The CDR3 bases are TGTGCCAGCAGCGTAGTAGCAGTGAGCTCTGGAAACACCATATATTTT. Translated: CASSVVAVSSGNTIYF. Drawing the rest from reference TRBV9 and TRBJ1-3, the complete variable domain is DSGVTQTPKHLITATGQRVTLRCSPRSGDLSVYWYQQSLDQGLQFLIQYYNGEERAKGNILERFSAQQFPDLHSELNLSSLELGDSALYFCASSVVAVSSGNTIYFGEGSWLTVV.

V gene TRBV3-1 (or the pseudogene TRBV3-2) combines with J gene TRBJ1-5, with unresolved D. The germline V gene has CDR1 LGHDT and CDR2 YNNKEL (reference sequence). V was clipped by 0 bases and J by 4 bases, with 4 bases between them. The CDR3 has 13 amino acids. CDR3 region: CASSQDQNQPQHF. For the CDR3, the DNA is TGTGCCAGCAGCCAAGACCAGAATCAGCCCCAGCATTTT.

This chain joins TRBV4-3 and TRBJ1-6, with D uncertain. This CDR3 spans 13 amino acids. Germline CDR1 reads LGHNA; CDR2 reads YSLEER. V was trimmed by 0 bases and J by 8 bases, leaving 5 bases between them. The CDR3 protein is CASSQDRDSPLHF. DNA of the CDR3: TGCGCCAGCAGCCAAGATCGGGATTCACCCCTCCACTTT.

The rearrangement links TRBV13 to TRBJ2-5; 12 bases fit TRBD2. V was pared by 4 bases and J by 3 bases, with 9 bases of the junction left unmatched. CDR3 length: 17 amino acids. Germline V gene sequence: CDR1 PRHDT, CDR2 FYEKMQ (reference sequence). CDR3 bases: TGTGCCAGCAGCTCCTTGGCTAGCGGGGGGGCGGAAGAGACCCAGTACTTC. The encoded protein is CASSSLASGGAEETQYF.

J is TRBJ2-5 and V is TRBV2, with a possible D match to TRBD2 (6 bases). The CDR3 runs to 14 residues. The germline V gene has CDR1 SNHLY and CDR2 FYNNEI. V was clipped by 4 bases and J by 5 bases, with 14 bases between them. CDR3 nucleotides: TGTGCCAGCAGTGCCCAGGAGGGCCAGGAGACCCAGTACTTC. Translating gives CASSAQEGQETQYF.

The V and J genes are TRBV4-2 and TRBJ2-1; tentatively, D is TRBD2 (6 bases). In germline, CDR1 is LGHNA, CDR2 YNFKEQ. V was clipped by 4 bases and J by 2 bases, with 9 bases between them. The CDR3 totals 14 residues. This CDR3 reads CASSLRTTYNEQFF. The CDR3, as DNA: TGTGCCAGCAGCCTTCGGACTACCTACAATGAGCAGTTCTTC.

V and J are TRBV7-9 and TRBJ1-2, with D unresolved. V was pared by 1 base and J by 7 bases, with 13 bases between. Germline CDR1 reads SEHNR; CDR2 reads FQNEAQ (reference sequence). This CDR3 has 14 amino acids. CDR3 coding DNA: TGTGCCAGCAGCTTAGGGACCTTCGGAGGTGGCTACACCTTC. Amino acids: CASSLGTFGGGYTF.

CDR3 bases: TGTGCCAGCAGCGAGGGTTCCGAGCAGTACTTC. It translates to CASSEGSEQYF. This chain uses TRBV28 with TRBJ2-7; D might be TRBD2 (5 bases). The CDR3 extends over 11 amino acids. V was cut by 6 bases and J by 6 bases, with 9 bases left in between. Per the germline V gene, CDR1 is MDHEN and CDR2 is SYDVKM.

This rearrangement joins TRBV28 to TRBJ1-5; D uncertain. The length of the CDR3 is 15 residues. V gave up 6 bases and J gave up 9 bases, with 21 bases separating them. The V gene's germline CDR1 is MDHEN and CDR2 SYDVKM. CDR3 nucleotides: TGTGCCAGCAGCCTGGAGAGAGGCGAGGGATGGCCCCAGCATTTT. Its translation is CASSLERGEGWPQHF.

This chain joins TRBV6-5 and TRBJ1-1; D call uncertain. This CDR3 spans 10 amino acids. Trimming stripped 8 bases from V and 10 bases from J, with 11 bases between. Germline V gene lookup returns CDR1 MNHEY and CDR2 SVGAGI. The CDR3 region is CASFGELAFF. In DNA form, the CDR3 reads TGTGCCAGCTTTGGGGAGCTAGCTTTCTTT.

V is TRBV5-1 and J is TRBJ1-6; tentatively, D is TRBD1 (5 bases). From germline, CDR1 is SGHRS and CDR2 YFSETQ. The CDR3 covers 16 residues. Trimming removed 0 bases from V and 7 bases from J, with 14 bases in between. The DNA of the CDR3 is TGCGCCAGCAGCTTGGACTTGAGTGGGGGGAATTCACCCCTCCACTTT. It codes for CASSLDLSGGNSPLHF.